Listed here are 11 T cell receptor beta chains from one sample, sequenced in a study of primary melanoma T cells and metastatic recurrence. TCRdb keeps only in-frame clones here, not all; method: immunoSEQ multiplex PCR. The sample totals roughly 25 clones. The specimen was melanoma tumor tissue. The receptor set was obtained from a human donor with melanoma.

Notes on this clone: Relative to the germline gene, one junction end is altered; a read error may explain this. This sequence joins TRBV25-1 and TRBJ1-5, with unresolved D. Germline values: CDR1 MGHDK, CDR2 SYGVNS. This CDR3 is 14 amino acids long. The CDR3 region has the DNA TGTGCCAGCAGTGGCGGCGGCAGCAACCAGCCCCAGCATTTT. This codes for CASSGGGSNQPQHF.

The chain recombines TRBV14 with TRBJ2-5; the match to TRBD2 covers 9 bases. CDR1 is SGHDN, CDR2 FVKESK, per germline. This CDR3 has 15 amino acids. Trimming took 4 bases from V and 5 from J; bases not matched to a gene: 8. The CDR3 spells CASSPLAGEVETQYF. The CDR3 DNA follows: TGTGCCAGCAGCCCTTTAGCGGGGGAGGTGGAGACCCAGTACTTC.

The chain joins TRBV6-8 to TRBJ2-5; D not certain. V gave up 5 bases and J gave up 4 bases, with 11 bases separating them. Looked up from germline, CDR1 is MNHGY and CDR2 is SAAAGT. There are 13 residues in the CDR3. The CDR3, as DNA: TGTGCCAGCAGTCGGGCCCCCGGAGAGACCCAGTACTTC. This encodes CASSRAPGETQYF.

This chain joins TRBV12-5 and TRBJ1-1; maybe TRBD1 (6 bases). Trimming left V 8 bases short and J 4 bases short, with 17 bases between. The CDR3 is 14 amino acids. Germline V gene data show CDR1 as LGHNT and CDR2 as FRNRAP. CDR3 amino acids: CASSTGFGSTEAFF. The CDR3 DNA is TGTGCTAGTAGCACAGGGTTTGGCAGCACTGAAGCTTTCTTT.

With regard to this clone: One junction end disagrees with the germline gene, perhaps due to a read error. The chain links TRBV6-8 to TRBJ2-6, with TRBD2 as a possible D gene (6 bases). This CDR3 spans 14 amino acids. Germline V gives CDR1 MNHGY, CDR2 SAAAGT. The CDR3 reads CASSRDSGVNVLTF. CDR3 DNA sequence: TGTGCCAGCAGCCGGGACTCTGGGGTCAACGTCCTGACTTTC.

This chain connects TRBV11-1 to TRBJ1-1; no definite D call. Germline V lookup: CDR1 SGHAT, CDR2 FQDESV (reference sequence). Trimming removed 3 bases from V and 0 bases from J, with 8 bases in between. The CDR3 has 14 amino acids. CDR3 nucleotides: TGTGCCAGCAGCTTGGGTGGGATGAACACTGAAGCTTTCTTT. This encodes CASSLGGMNTEAFF. The whole variable domain, filled in from reference TRBV11-1 and TRBJ1-1, reads EAEVAQSPRYKITEKSQAVAFWCDPISGHATLYWYRQILGQGPELLVQFQDESVVDDSQLPKDRFSAERLKGVDSTLKIQPAELGDSAMYLCASSLGGMNTEAFFGQGTRLTVV.

V usage is TRBV19 and J usage is TRBJ1-5; TRBD1 might be the D (6 bases). V lost 9 bases and J 4 bases, leaving 10 bases between the germline ends. Per the germline V gene, CDR1 is LNHDA and CDR2 is SQIVND (reference sequence). This CDR3 comprises 12 residues. The CDR3 loop reads CASRQDNQPQHF. The CDR3 region has the DNA TGTGCCAGCAGACAGGATAATCAGCCCCAGCATTTT.

This clone showed up just once. V usage is TRBV1 and J usage is TRBJ2-1. TRBV1 is annotated as a pseudogene. This CDR3 comprises 16 residues. For the CDR3, the DNA is TGCGCCAGCAGCCAAGAAGGGGAGAGGGCCTACAATGAGCAGTTCTTC. Translation: CASSQEGERAYNEQFF.

This chain uses TRBV7-6 with TRBJ2-5, with D perhaps matching TRBD1 (6 bases). Per germline, CDR1 SGHVS and CDR2 FNYEAQ. This CDR3 spans 15 amino acids. V lost 3 bases and J 1 base, leaving 12 bases between the germline ends. The CDR3 protein is CASSLGAPPQETQYF. The CDR3 coding sequence is TGTGCCAGCAGCTTGGGGGCTCCGCCCCAAGAGACCCAGTACTTC.

The rearrangement uses TRBV10-2 and TRBJ1-1, with D unclear. Trimming removed 4 bases from V and 5 bases from J, with 14 bases in between. The CDR3 has 14 residues. CDR1 and CDR2 from the germline V gene are WSHSY and SAAADI. The CDR3 spells CASSVNSFGTEAFF. The CDR3 DNA reads as TGCGCCAGCAGTGTGAATTCATTCGGGACTGAAGCTTTCTTT.

The chain is built from TRBV6-8 and TRBJ1-5; D is unresolved. The CDR3 runs to 15 residues. Trimming shortened V by 2 bases and J by 4 bases, and 12 bases separated the two germline ends. CDR1 MNHGY and CDR2 SAAAGT come from the germline V gene. CDR3 DNA: TGTGCCAGCAGTTACATTCAGTCTGAAAATCAGCCCCAGCATTTT. It translates to CASSYIQSENQPQHF.